This T cell receptor (beta chain) was observed in a study of OX40 agonist ivuxolimab in advanced cancers. Study outcomes and limitations: Normalized T-cell clonal expansion was also low in a subset of nonresponders.

Concerning this clone itself: The antigen is not known.

Sequenced by immunoSEQ multiplex PCR; TCRdb stores in-frame clones only, minus some. The sample contains about 150,000 clones, 85% to 95% of which appear only once. This CDR3 region has 13 residues. Looked up from germline, CDR1 is SGHAT and CDR2 is FQDESV (reference sequence). V was shortened by 3 bases and J by 2 bases, with 7 bases between the two germline ends. The source is an adult with an advanced solid tumor such as melanoma, head and neck, liver or kidney cancer. The sequencing used CD4+ or CD8+ T cells sorted from blood, collected in a trial of the OX40 agonist ivuxolimab. The V gene is TRBV11-1, the J gene TRBJ2-5; tentatively, D is TRBD1 or TRBD2 (5 bases each). CDR3 nucleotide sequence: TGTGCCAGCAGCTTGGGACGGCAAGAGACCCAGTACTTC. Protein product: CASSLGRQETQYF.